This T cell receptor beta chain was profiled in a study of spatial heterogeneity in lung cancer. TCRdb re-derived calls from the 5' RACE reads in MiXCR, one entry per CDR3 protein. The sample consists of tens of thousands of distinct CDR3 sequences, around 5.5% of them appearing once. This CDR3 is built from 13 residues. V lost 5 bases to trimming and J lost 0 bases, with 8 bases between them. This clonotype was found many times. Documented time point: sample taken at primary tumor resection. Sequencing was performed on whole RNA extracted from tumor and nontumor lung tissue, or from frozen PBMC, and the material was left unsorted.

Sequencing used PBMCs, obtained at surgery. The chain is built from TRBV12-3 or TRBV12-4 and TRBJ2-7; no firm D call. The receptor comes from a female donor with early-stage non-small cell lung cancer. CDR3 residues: CASSLESSYEQYF. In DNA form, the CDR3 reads TGTGCCAGCAGTCTCGAGAGCTCCTACGAGCAGTACTTC.